The clone carrying this T cell receptor beta chain showed up many times. Whole-blood samples were less than 3 ml of peripheral blood from healthy adult volunteers. The library had UMIs added by 3' ligation of an oligonucleotide to TCR cDNA. The record originates from a study of naive and memory T cell subsets. Alpha and beta constant region primers primed reverse transcription for blood and skin samples. The SP2 primer and nested alpha and beta constant region primers amplified ligated cDNA in four rounds. TCRdb ran MiXCR on the 5' RACE reads and lists one entry per CDR3 protein. There are tens of thousands of distinct CDR3 sequences in the sample; over 3.5% occur only once, and approximately 8% lies in the top ten. This sequence originates from a male donor in good health.

CDR3 region: CASSERVNEQFF. The DNA for the CDR3 is TGTGCCAGCAGTGAAAGGGTTAATGAGCAGTTCTTC. The gene calls are TRBV6-1 and TRBJ2-1; D is undetermined. Germline loops: CDR1 MNHNS, CDR2 SASEGT. V was cut by 2 bases and J by 7 bases, with 6 bases left in between. CDR3 size: 12 residues.